This T cell receptor (beta chain) was obtained from a study of shared clonotypes between healthy human individuals. Repertoires were generated with immunoSEQ multiplex PCR, while TCRdb's copy carries only in-frame clones and drops some. This table has 500,000 to 550,000 clones, around 95% appearing once. Germline CDR1 SGHDN, CDR2 FVKESK. This CDR3 has 15 amino acids. The TCR sequence derives from a woman aged 25 to 39 in good health. Sequenced material: naive CD4+ T cells sorted from blood. As for subset: CD45RA+ positively selected. The rearrangement joins TRBV14 to TRBJ2-5; weak D call: TRBD1 (6 bases). The assigned J gene may be wrong: the sequence end matches TRBJ2-7 better. The CDR3 DNA is TGTGCCAGCAGGGGGGCGGACGGAGGTCTCTACGAGCAGTACTTC. Its translation: CASRGADGGLYEQYF.